The clone carrying this T cell receptor beta chain was seen at least ten times. TCRdb reprocessed the 5' RACE reads with MiXCR, giving one entry per CDR3 protein. Of under 35,000 distinct CDR3 sequences listed, around a quarter are singletons. Germline assignment: CDR1 MNHEY and CDR2 SMNVEV (reference sequence). The CDR3 runs to 13 residues. V was clipped by 4 bases and J by 8 bases; unmatched bases: 6. The rearrangement links TRBV27 to TRBJ1-2, with 8 bases lining up with TRBD1. The sequenced material came from memory CD4+ T cells sorted from blood. The subset: memory CD4+ T cells, CD4+CD45RO+CD25-. This clonotype was obtained from a female donor with breast cancer. CDR3 loop: CASSSTGVGGYTF. DNA for the CDR3: TGTGCCAGCAGTTCGACAGGGGTTGGCGGCTACACCTTC.